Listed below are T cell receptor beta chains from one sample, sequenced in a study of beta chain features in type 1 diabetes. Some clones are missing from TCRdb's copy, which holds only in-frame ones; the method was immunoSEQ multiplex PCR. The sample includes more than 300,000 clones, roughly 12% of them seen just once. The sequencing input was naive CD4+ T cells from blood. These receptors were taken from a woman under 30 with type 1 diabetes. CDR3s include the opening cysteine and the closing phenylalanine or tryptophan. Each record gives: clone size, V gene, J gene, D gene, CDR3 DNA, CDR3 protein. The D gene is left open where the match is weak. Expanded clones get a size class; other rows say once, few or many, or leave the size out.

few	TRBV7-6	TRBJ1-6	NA	TGTGCCAGCAGCTTACTCGGCCAGGGGAATTCACCCCTCCACTTT	CASSLLGQGNSPLHF
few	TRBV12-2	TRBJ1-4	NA	TGTGCAAGTCGCTCGTCGCGTTGGGGCGCGCCTAATGAAAAACTGTTTTTT	CASRSSRWGAPNEKLFF
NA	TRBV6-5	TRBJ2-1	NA	TGTGCCAGCAGTTACTTGGCGGGCAGCTCCTACAATGAGCAGTTCTTC	CASSYLAGSSYNEQFF
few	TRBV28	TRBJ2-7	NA	TGTGCCAGCAGTTTAGGGGCCCCGCTCTACGAGCAGTACTTC	CASSLGAPLYEQYF
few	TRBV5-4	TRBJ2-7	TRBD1	TGTGCCAGCAGCAAAGACAGGGCTCCGAGCTACGAGCAGTACTTC	CASSKDRAPSYEQYF
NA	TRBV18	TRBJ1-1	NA	TGTGCCAGCTCGCCAGCCAGGGACACTGAAGCTTTCTTT	CASSPARDTEAFF
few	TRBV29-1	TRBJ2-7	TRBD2	TGCAGCGTTATTACTAGCGGTTTTTACGAGCAGTACTTC	CSVITSGFYEQYF
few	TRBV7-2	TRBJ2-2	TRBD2	TGTGCCAGCAGCTTTAGCGGGGGGACCGGGGAGCTGTTTTTT	CASSFSGGTGELFF
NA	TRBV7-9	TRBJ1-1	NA	TGTGCCAGCAGCGCACAGGGGAACACTGAAGCTTTCTTT	CASSAQGNTEAFF
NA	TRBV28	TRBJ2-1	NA	TGTGCCAGCACAAACGCGGGGTCCAGCTCCTACAATGAGCAGTTCTTC	CASTNAGSSSYNEQFF
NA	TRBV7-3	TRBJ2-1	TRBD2	TGTGCCAGCAGCTTACCACTGGGAGGGACTAACAATGAGCAGTTCTTC	CASSLPLGGTNNEQFF
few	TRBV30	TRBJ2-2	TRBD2	TGTGCCTGGAGGTTAGCGGGAGGGCCCGGGGAGCTGTTTTTT	CAWRLAGGPGELFF
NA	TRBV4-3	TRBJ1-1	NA	TGCGCCAGCAGCCAAGATTCTCTTCGAGCAAACACTGAAGCTTTCTTT	CASSQDSLRANTEAFF
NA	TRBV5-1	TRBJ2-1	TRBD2	TGCGCCAGCAGCTCGATTGGCGGGAGCTCCTACAATGAGCAGTTCTTC	CASSSIGGSSYNEQFF
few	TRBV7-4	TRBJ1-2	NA	TGTGCCAGCAGCGCGGACAAGCCTTTGTATGGCTACACCTTC	CASSADKPLYGYTF
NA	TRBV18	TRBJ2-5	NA	TGTGCCAGCTCCCAGATGCAGGGATCCTCGGGAGAGACCCAGTACTTC	CASSQMQGSSGETQYF
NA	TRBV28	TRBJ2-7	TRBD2	TGTGCCAGCAGTTCGACCGGGAGGGAAGGGCAGTACTTC	CASSSTGREGQYF
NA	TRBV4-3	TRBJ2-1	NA	TGCGCCAGCAGCCAAGATAGGAGGGGGGGGAATGAGCAGTTCTTC	CASSQDRRGGNEQFF
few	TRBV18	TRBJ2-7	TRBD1	TGTGCCAGCTCACCATTGGGGACAGGGGTGGCCTACGAGCAGTACTTC	CASSPLGTGVAYEQYF
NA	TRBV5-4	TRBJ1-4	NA	TGTGCCAGCAGCATAGACGGGGGAGAAAAACTGTTTTTT	CASSIDGGEKLFF
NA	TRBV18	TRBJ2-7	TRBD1	TGTGCCAGCTCACCACCGGGCGGGACAGGGGAGTCGACGCAGTACTTC	CASSPPGGTGESTQYF
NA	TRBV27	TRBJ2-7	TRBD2	TGTGCCAGCAGCCTAGGGTCTAGCGGGAGTTACGAGCAGTACTTC	CASSLGSSGSYEQYF
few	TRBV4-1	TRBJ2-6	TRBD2	TGCGCCAGCAGTCTCGGGGGGGGCTCTGGGGCCAACGTCCTGACTTTC	CASSLGGGSGANVLTF
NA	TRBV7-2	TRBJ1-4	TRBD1	TGTGCCAGCAGCTTTTTACCCGGGACAGCAACTAATGAAAAACTGTTTTTT	CASSFLPGTATNEKLFF
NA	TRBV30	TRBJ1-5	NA	TGTGCCTGCACCGACAGTCCTAGCAATCAGCCCCAGCATTTT	CACTDSPSNQPQHF
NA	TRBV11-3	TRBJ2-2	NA	TGTGCCAGCAGCTTAGCTGGGGAGCTGTTTTTT	CASSLAGELFF
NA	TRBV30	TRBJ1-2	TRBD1	TGTGCCTGGACCCGGGACAGCCTAATCTATGGCTACACCTTC	CAWTRDSLIYGYTF
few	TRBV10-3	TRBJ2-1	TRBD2	TGTGCCATCAGGGGGACGGGGGGAGATGAGCAGTTCTTC	CAIRGTGGDEQFF
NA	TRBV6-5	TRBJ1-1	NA	TGTGCCAGCAGTAACGGACAAAAAGCTTTCTTT	CASSNGQKAFF
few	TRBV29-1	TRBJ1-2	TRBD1	TGCAGCGTTGATCTAAACCCAAGGGAGAGGGGGCTCTATGGCTACACCTTC	CSVDLNPRERGLYGYTF
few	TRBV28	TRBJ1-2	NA	TGTGCCAGCAGTTCCCCACCGGGGGGTAACTATGGCTACACCTTC	CASSSPPGGNYGYTF
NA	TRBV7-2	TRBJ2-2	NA	TGTGCCAGCAGCCCGGGATCCGGACGCGGGGAGCTGTTTTTT	CASSPGSGRGELFF
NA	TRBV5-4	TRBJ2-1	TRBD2	TGTGCCACCGGGGGGCGGGAGGATGAGCAGTTCTTC	CATGGREDEQFF
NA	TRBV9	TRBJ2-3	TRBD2	TGTGCCAGCAGCGCATCCGGGGGGGCGGTAACAGATACGCAGTATTTT	CASSASGGAVTDTQYF
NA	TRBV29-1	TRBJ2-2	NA	TGCAGCGTTGTGTTAGAACCAAAGAACACCGGGGAGCTGTTTTTT	CSVVLEPKNTGELFF